These 20 T cell receptor beta chains share one sample of origin, sequenced in a study of regulatory T cells in long-lasting Graves disease. Time point in this sample: persistent/refractory GD, antithyroid drugs over 5 years with positive TRAb. Construction of the TCR library relied on RNA isolated from PBMCs. CDR3-region Arm-PCR and iRepertoire HTBI primers produced the TCR beta libraries. TCRdb passed the multiplex PCR reads through MiXCR, listing each CDR3 protein once. The table has hundreds of thousands of distinct CDR3 sequences, more than 20% seen once. Specimen: peripheral blood mononuclear cells (PBMCs), collected when the disease was refractory, from a patient treated with antithyroid drugs. Receptors were obtained from a female donor with Graves disease.

At least ten counts were recorded for this clonotype. The chain carries TRBV6-1 and TRBJ1-5; no reliable D call. This CDR3 spans 16 amino acids. Per the germline V gene, CDR1 is MNHNS and CDR2 is SASEGT. V was clipped by 6 bases and J by 3 bases, with 18 bases between them. The CDR3: CASRPGWAAYNQPQHF. CDR3 sequence (DNA): TGTGCCAGCAGGCCCGGGTGGGCAGCGTACAATCAGCCCCAGCATTTT.

The sample holds many counts of this clonotype. The genes are TRBV10-3 and TRBJ2-7, with TRBD2 matching over 7 bases. V shed 8 bases and J 2 bases; nucleotides not matched to a gene: 9. Germline CDR1 ENHRY, CDR2 SYGVKD. This CDR3 is 14 amino acids long. CDR3 sequence (DNA): TGTGCCATCGGTTACCCCCGGGAGGCCTACGAGCAGTACTTC. It yields the protein CAIGYPREAYEQYF.

This clonotype was detected only a few times. The chain has TRBV7-2 and TRBJ2-4; D unresolved. Germline-derived CDR1 and CDR2 are SGHTA and FQGNSA. V was shortened by 6 bases and J by 9 bases, with 18 bases between the two germline ends. This CDR3 has 14 residues. CDR3 residues: CASSYNQPTSIQYF. CDR3 sequence (DNA): TGTGCCAGCAGTTATAACCAACCGACATCCATTCAGTACTTC.

This clonotype was seen a few times. The J gene is TRBJ1-5, the V gene TRBV12-3 or TRBV12-4, with TRBD1 identical over 10 bases. The CDR3 is 19 residues long. Trimming took 5 bases from V and 6 from J; bases not matched to a gene: 19. The CDR3 nucleotides are TGTGCCAGCAGTCCGAAAATCCGGGACAGGGGTTATCCGTCTCAGCCCCAGCATTTT. This codes for CASSPKIRDRGYPSQPQHF.

The sample holds many counts of this clonotype. The genes are TRBV6-1 and TRBJ2-5; D perhaps matches TRBD2 (6 bases). V lost 8 bases and J 0 bases, leaving 19 bases between the germline ends. From germline, CDR1 is MNHNS and CDR2 SASEGT. CDR3 length: 16 amino acids. As DNA, the CDR3 is TGTGCCAGCTTCGACGCGTGGGGCGGGAACCAAGAGACCCAGTACTTC. This sequence encodes CASFDAWGGNQETQYF.

The chain carries TRBV5-1 and TRBJ2-2; no clear D gene. Between the trimmed V and J ends, which lost 0 bases and 0 bases, there was a span of 9 bases. This CDR3 spans 16 amino acids. Germline values: CDR1 SGHRS, CDR2 YFSETQ. CDR3 bases: TGCGCCAGCAGCTTGGTGCAGGTATCGAACACCGGGGAGCTGTTTTTT. It translates to CASSLVQVSNTGELFF.

The chain recombines TRBV15 with TRBJ2-7, with D perhaps matching TRBD1 or TRBD2 (5 bases each). V was pared by 0 bases and J by 3 bases, with 12 bases between. The CDR3 totals 15 residues. Per the germline V gene, CDR1 is LNHNV and CDR2 is YYDKDF (reference sequence). The CDR3 DNA is TGTGCCACCAGCAGAGATTCGGGGACCCACTACGAGCAGTACTTC. Translating it yields CATSRDSGTHYEQYF.

This clonotype was seen repeatedly, ten times or more. The chain recombines TRBV7-9 with TRBJ1-1, with D perhaps matching TRBD1 (6 bases). Germline CDR1 and CDR2: SEHNR and FQNEAQ (reference sequence). The length of the CDR3 is 14 residues. V dropped 1 base and J dropped 11 bases, with 17 bases sitting between them. CDR3 sequence reads: CASSLDGEGVGAFF. The CDR3, as DNA: TGTGCCAGCAGCTTAGATGGTGAGGGGGTAGGGGCTTTCTTT.

The rearrangement uses TRBV5-1 and TRBJ1-4; D ambiguous. The CDR3 sequence is 16 residues long. V shed 2 bases and J shed 0 bases, with 11 bases lying between them. Germline V gives CDR1 SGHRS, CDR2 YFSETQ. For the CDR3, the DNA is TGCGCCAGCAGCTTACCAACGGCCGCAACTAATGAAAAACTGTTTTTT. Its protein product is CASSLPTAATNEKLFF.

In DNA form, the CDR3 reads TGTGCCAGCAGTGTGAGCGTCGAGCAGTACTTC. This encodes CASSVSVEQYF. The chain combines TRBV25-1 with TRBJ2-7, with no clear D. Looked up from germline, CDR1 is MGHDK and CDR2 is SYGVNS. V dropped 4 bases and J dropped 6 bases, with 7 bases sitting between them. The length of the CDR3 is 11 residues.

The gene calls are TRBV7-8 and TRBJ2-3; D is undetermined. Trimming took 1 base from V and 2 from J, leaving 10 bases between them. CDR3 length: 15 amino acids. Germline V gene sequence: CDR1 SGHVS, CDR2 FQNEAQ. CDR3 coding DNA: TGTGCCAGCAGCTTAGAAGCGCTCCACACAGATACGCAGTATTTT. Protein sequence: CASSLEALHTDTQYF. The variable domain in full, completed from reference TRBV7-8 and TRBJ2-3, reads GAGVSQSPRYKVAKRGQDVALRCDPISGHVSLFWYQQALGQGPEFLTYFQNEAQLDKSGLPSDRFFAERPEGSVSTLKIQRTQQEDSAVYLCASSLEALHTDTQYFGPGTRLTVL.

On this clonotype itself: One end of the junction fails to match germline, which may point to a read error. The J gene is TRBJ2-6, the V gene TRBV28; a possible D gene is TRBD2 (6 bases). CDR3 length equals 14 residues. The germline V gene has CDR1 MDHEN and CDR2 SYDVKM. CDR3 coding DNA: TGTGCCAGCCTCCCTAGTGGAGGGGTCAACGTCCTGACTTTC. Protein sequence: CASLPSGGVNVLTF.

The rearrangement uses TRBV4-3 and TRBJ2-2; 14 positions match TRBD2. CDR3 length: 21 residues. Trimming at V came to 0 bases and at J to 0 bases, leaving 9 bases not matched to a gene. CDR1 LGHNA and CDR2 YSLEER come from the germline V gene. CDR3 nucleotide sequence: TGCGCCAGCAGCCAAGATCTTTGGGGACTAGCGGGAGACTCGAACACCGGGGAGCTGTTTTTT. Protein product: CASSQDLWGLAGDSNTGELFF.

This clonotype was counted between two and nine times. This rearrangement joins TRBV27 to TRBJ2-7; TRBD1 agrees at 11 bases. This CDR3 has 14 amino acids. Germline values: CDR1 MNHEY, CDR2 SMNVEV (reference sequence). With V trimmed by 1 base and J by 6 bases, 2 bases remained unmatched. The CDR3 DNA reads TGTGCCAGCAGTTTATGGACAGGGGGCGGCGAGCAGTACTTC. Translating gives CASSLWTGGGEQYF.

V is TRBV19 and J is TRBJ1-1, with D possibly being TRBD1 (6 bases). The germline V gene has CDR1 LNHDA and CDR2 SQIVND (reference sequence). V was cut by 5 bases and J by 1 base, with 11 bases left in between. The CDR3 is 14 residues long. CDR3 region: CASSAPGANTEAFF. The DNA for the CDR3 is TGTGCCAGTAGTGCCCCGGGGGCGAACACTGAAGCTTTCTTT.

A word on this clonotype: A single base separates this from a much larger clone, so it may be a read error. The CDR3 DNA follows: TGTGCCAACAGCTTAGCTCCAGCGACAGGGGCAAAACTGTTTTTT. This gives the protein CANSLAPATGAKLFF. This chain joins TRBV7-2 and TRBJ1-4, with 8 bases matching TRBD1. CDR3 size: 15 residues. Per germline, CDR1 SGHTA and CDR2 FQGNSA.

Concerning this clonotype itself: The junction shows a germline mismatch at one end, possibly a read error. The chain has TRBV20-1 and TRBJ2-5; the D gene is possibly TRBD1 (7 bases). This CDR3 region has 16 residues. Germline V CDR1 and CDR2: DFQATT, SNEGSKA (reference sequence). CDR3 sequence: CSARGDLDRRQETQYF. DNA for the CDR3: TGCAGTGCCAGAGGGGACTTGGACAGGAGGCAAGAGACCCAGTACTTC.

This chain uses TRBV7-3 with TRBJ2-6; tentatively, D is TRBD1 or TRBD2 (5 bases each). From germline, CDR1 is SGHTA and CDR2 FQGTGA. CDR3 size: 16 residues. V was shortened by 5 bases and J by 0 bases, with 11 bases between the two germline ends. The CDR3 DNA is TGTGCCAGCAGCCCCCGGGGCAGCTCTGGGGCCAACGTCCTGACTTTC. Amino acids: CASSPRGSSGANVLTF.

The chain is built from TRBV7-3 and TRBJ2-5; TRBD2 matches 9 bases. The V segment lost 2 bases and the J segment 1 base; nucleotides outside the gene matches: 11. The CDR3 totals 18 residues. From germline, CDR1 is SGHTA and CDR2 FQGTGA. The CDR3 here is CASSLFGLAHTIQETQYF. DNA for the CDR3: TGTGCCAGCAGCTTATTCGGACTAGCGCACACTATCCAAGAGACCCAGTACTTC.

The gene calls are TRBV29-1 and TRBJ1-6; no reliable D call. The CDR3 runs 9 residues. Germline V gene data show CDR1 as SQVTM and CDR2 as ANQGSEA. CDR3 nucleotides: TGCAGAGGTAATTCACCCCTCCACTTT. Its protein is CRGNSPLHF.